These 24 T cell receptor beta chains originate from one sample sequenced in a study of blood T cell repertoires in COVID-19. Libraries were prepared by immunoSEQ multiplex PCR; TCRdb keeps only in-frame clonotypes and omits some of them. The sample yields 200,000 to 250,000 clones, about nine tenths seen once. The sequencing input was PBMCs or T cells enriched from blood (not recorded which). These receptors came from a woman aged 25-40 years who had recovered from COVID-19.

As to this clone: This sample also contains other DNA sequences that code for the same CDR3. The chain carries TRBV12-3 or TRBV12-4 and TRBJ2-7, with unresolved D. The CDR3 extends over 11 amino acids. Trimming took off 6 bases at V and 4 bases at J, with 7 bases between the two ends. The CDR3 DNA reads as TGTGCCAGCAGCTTCCAGTACGAGCAGTACTTC. It encodes CASSFQYEQYF.

The V and J genes are TRBV19 and TRBJ2-2; D not certain. Germline CDR1 and CDR2: LNHDA and SQIVND (reference sequence). CDR3 length equals 11 residues. The germline V and J ends were trimmed by 11 bases and 7 bases, with 11 bases remaining between them. The CDR3 reads CAGLKSGELFF. In DNA form, the CDR3 reads TGTGCCGGCTTAAAAAGCGGGGAGCTGTTTTTT.

This sequence joins TRBV7-3 and TRBJ2-1, with 7 positions matching TRBD1. Germline V gene sequence: CDR1 SGHTA, CDR2 FQGTGA. The CDR3 covers 14 residues. The V gene end was trimmed by 3 bases and the J gene end by 5 bases; junction bases not matched to a gene: 4. CDR3: CASSLGTVNNEQFF. The CDR3 DNA sequence: TGTGCCAGCAGCTTGGGGACAGTTAACAATGAGCAGTTCTTC.

This clone was seen more than once but under ten times. The V and J genes are TRBV4-2 and TRBJ2-3, with 9 bases identical to TRBD1. The trim removed 4 bases at V and 3 bases at J, leaving 5 bases unmatched. Per germline, CDR1 LGHNA and CDR2 YNFKEQ. CDR3 size: 15 residues. CDR3: CASSLRDRETDTQYF. CDR3 DNA: TGTGCCAGCAGCCTCCGGGACAGGGAAACAGATACGCAGTATTTT.

This chain uses TRBV9 with TRBJ2-1, with D possibly being TRBD2 (6 bases). Between the trimmed V and J ends, which lost 3 bases and 7 bases, there was a span of 20 bases. Germline CDR1 reads SGDLS; CDR2 reads YYNGEE. This CDR3 contains 16 residues. The CDR3 protein is CASSGGGTQGLNEQFF. The CDR3 nucleotides read TGTGCCAGCAGCGGCGGCGGGACTCAGGGATTGAATGAGCAGTTCTTC.

This rearrangement joins TRBV11-2 to TRBJ1-1; D might be TRBD1 (5 bases). CDR3 length equals 15 residues. Germline-derived CDR1 and CDR2 are SGHAT and FQNNGV. V dropped 4 bases and J dropped 1 base, with 13 bases sitting between them. As DNA, the CDR3 is TGTGCCAGCAGCTCCCAGGGTTTCGGGAACACTGAAGCTTTCTTT. Translating gives CASSSQGFGNTEAFF.

The chain's CDR3 is CASSFGLAGGVYEQYF. The DNA of the CDR3 is TGTGCCAGCAGCTTTGGACTAGCGGGGGGCGTCTACGAGCAGTACTTC. The V and J genes are TRBV7-2 and TRBJ2-7; 14 nucleotides line up with TRBD2. The CDR3 has 16 amino acids. Losses at the gene ends were 3 bases for V and 3 bases for J; bases not matched to a gene: 4. In germline, CDR1 is SGHTA, CDR2 FQGNSA.

The chain couples TRBV7-9 to TRBJ1-2; TRBD1 is a possible D gene (5 bases). CDR1 is SEHNR and CDR2 is FQNEAQ in the germline V gene (reference sequence). Between the trimmed V and J ends, which lost 1 base and 5 bases, there was a span of 8 bases. The CDR3 runs to 13 residues. In DNA, the CDR3 is TGTGCCAGCAGCTTAGGGGGCCAGTATGGCTACACCTTC. Protein sequence: CASSLGGQYGYTF.

The rearrangement uses TRBV28 and TRBJ1-3, with a tentative D call TRBD1 (5 bases). Germline V lookup: CDR1 MDHEN, CDR2 SYDVKM. The CDR3 is 15 amino acids. Trimming cost V 5 bases and J 4 bases, with 15 bases left between them. The CDR3: CASSPPLGLGNTIYF. CDR3 nucleotides: TGTGCCAGCAGTCCCCCCCTGGGGCTGGGAAACACCATATATTTT.

The chain has TRBV18 and TRBJ1-2; D perhaps matches TRBD1 (6 bases). Germline values: CDR1 KGHSH, CDR2 LQKENI. The V and J ends lost 0 bases and 6 bases respectively, with 11 bases between them. The CDR3 loop spans 14 amino acids. The CDR3 DNA reads as TGTGCCAGCTCACCACCCTCAGGGGCGAATGGCTACACCTTC. It codes for CASSPPSGANGYTF. Looking up the rest from reference TRBV18 and TRBJ1-2 gives the full variable domain: NAGVMQNPRHLVRRRGQEARLRCSPMKGHSHVYWYRQLPEEGLKFMVYLQKENIIDESGMPKERFSAEFPKEGPSILRIQQVVRGDSAAYFCASSPPSGANGYTFGSGTRLTVV.

In its sample, this clone was seen many times. This chain uses TRBV6-2 or TRBV6-3 with TRBJ2-1; no clear D. This CDR3 has 20 residues. Deletions cut 6 bases from V and 4 bases from J, with 31 bases between. In germline, CDR1 is MNHEY, CDR2 SVGEGT. CDR3 protein: CASSPKLSVLGTVRYNEQFF. In DNA form, the CDR3 reads TGTGCCAGCAGCCCTAAATTATCCGTACTCGGTACGGTACGGTACAATGAGCAGTTCTTC.

This clone was counted a single time. The rearrangement joins TRBV5-1 to TRBJ1-2, with TRBD1 matching 8 bases. This CDR3 is 14 amino acids long. The V segment lost 4 bases and the J segment 4 bases; nucleotides outside the gene matches: 6. Germline V lookup: CDR1 SGHRS, CDR2 YFSETQ. The DNA for the CDR3 is TGCGCCAGCAGCCCGGACAGGGAAAGCTATGGCTACACCTTC. Its translation is CASSPDRESYGYTF. Based on the CDR3 plus reference TRBV5-1 and TRBJ1-2, the full variable domain is KAGVTQTPRYLIKTRGQQVTLSCSPISGHRSVSWYQQTPGQGLQFLFEYFSETQRNKGNFPGRFSGRQFSNSRSEMNVSTLELGDSALYLCASSPDRESYGYTFGSGTRLTVV.

The genes are TRBV5-6 and TRBJ1-2, with 9 bases identical to TRBD1. The CDR3 runs 17 residues. With 3 bases clipped from V and 0 bases from J, the junction kept 9 bases outside the gene matches. Germline V lookup: CDR1 SGHDT, CDR2 YYEEEE. Written as DNA, the CDR3 is TGTGCCAGCAGCTCGCGGGACAGGGCAGTAGCTAACTATGGCTACACCTTC. Amino acids: CASSSRDRAVANYGYTF.

This chain links TRBV6-1 with TRBJ2-7; 9 positions match TRBD2. The CDR3 consists of 15 residues. The V gene's germline CDR1 is MNHNS and CDR2 SASEGT. V was pared by 3 bases and J by 9 bases, with 12 bases of the junction left unmatched. CDR3 loop: CASSEILAGVQGQYF. CDR3 in DNA: TGTGCCAGCAGTGAGATCTTAGCGGGGGTTCAGGGGCAGTACTTC.

The chain joins TRBV2 to TRBJ2-3, with 8 bases that match TRBD1. This CDR3 comprises 13 residues. Germline CDR1 and CDR2: SNHLY and FYNNEI. The trim removed 7 bases at V and 5 bases at J, leaving 5 bases unmatched. The CDR3 region has the DNA TGTGCCAGCACCCGGACAGGGCAAGATACGCAGTATTTT. Encoded protein: CASTRTGQDTQYF.

The V gene is TRBV19, the J gene TRBJ2-7; D is unresolved. V dropped 1 base and J dropped 2 bases, with 9 bases sitting between them. The CDR3 loop spans 14 amino acids. The germline V gene has CDR1 LNHDA and CDR2 SQIVND (reference sequence). The CDR3 protein is CASSIGPVPYEQYF. CDR3 DNA sequence: TGTGCCAGTAGTATAGGTCCGGTTCCCTACGAGCAGTACTTC.

V and J are TRBV13 and TRBJ2-1, with 7 nucleotides matching TRBD1. The CDR3 loop spans 16 amino acids. V dropped 4 bases and J dropped 0; count of bases not matched to a gene: 6. Germline-derived CDR1 and CDR2 are PRHDT and FYEKMQ (reference sequence). The CDR3 coding sequence is TGTGCCAGCAGCTCCGTCCGACAGGGCTCCTACAATGAGCAGTTCTTC. This sequence encodes CASSSVRQGSYNEQFF.

J is TRBJ2-5 and V is TRBV4-2; the D gene is possibly TRBD2 (5 bases). V lost 1 base to trimming and J lost 2 bases, with 11 bases between them. Germline V gene data show CDR1 as LGHNA and CDR2 as YNFKEQ. This CDR3 is 15 amino acids long. The chain's CDR3 is CASSQASSRQETQYF. In DNA, the CDR3 is TGTGCCAGCAGCCAAGCCTCTAGCAGACAAGAGACCCAGTACTTC.

The J gene is TRBJ1-4, the V gene TRBV7-9; 7 bases match TRBD1. The length of the CDR3 is 16 residues. The junction had 11 bases not matched to a gene; V was cut back by 2 bases and J by 8 bases. Germline values: CDR1 SEHNR, CDR2 FQNEAQ (reference sequence). Here the CDR3 DNA reads TGTGCCAGCAGCTTATATAGGGACAGCACTCAGGAAAAACTGTTTTTT. Translated, it gives CASSLYRDSTQEKLFF.

This chain uses TRBV9 with TRBJ1-2; D is perhaps TRBD1 (5 bases). The CDR3 loop spans 13 amino acids. Looked up from germline, CDR1 is SGDLS and CDR2 is YYNGEE. V gave up 0 bases and J gave up 5 bases, with 8 bases separating them. CDR3 DNA: TGTGCCAGCAGCGTAGACGGGGGATATGGCTACACCTTC. Translating gives CASSVDGGYGYTF.

The chain carries TRBV19 and TRBJ2-5; the D gene is possibly TRBD2 (6 bases). Germline V lookup: CDR1 LNHDA, CDR2 SQIVND (reference sequence). The CDR3 loop spans 16 amino acids. V was shortened by 1 base and J by 5 bases, with 17 bases between the two germline ends. CDR3 coding DNA: TGTGCCAGTAGTATAGGAAAGACTAGACGCTTGGAGACCCAGTACTTC. Amino acids: CASSIGKTRRLETQYF.

This chain joins TRBV11-2 and TRBJ1-3; D is undetermined. The CDR3 consists of 14 residues. CDR1 and CDR2 from the germline V gene are SGHAT and FQNNGV. V lost 1 base to trimming and J lost 1 base, with 5 bases between them. In DNA form, the CDR3 reads TGTGCCAGCAGCTTAGGTCCGTCTGGAAACACCATATATTTT. This encodes CASSLGPSGNTIYF.

The CDR3 spells CAIRSFRAEFF. CDR3 in DNA: TGTGCCATCAGATCATTCAGGGCGGAGTTCTTC. The rearrangement links TRBV10-3 to TRBJ2-1; weak D call: TRBD1 (5 bases). Trimming took off 6 bases at V and 14 bases at J, with 14 bases between the two ends. Germline assignment: CDR1 ENHRY and CDR2 SYGVKD. This CDR3 has 11 residues.

The chain recombines TRBV19 with TRBJ1-1, with a tentative D call TRBD1 (6 bases). Germline CDR1 reads LNHDA; CDR2 reads SQIVND (reference sequence). Trimming pared 6 bases from V and 0 bases from J, leaving 8 bases between. This CDR3 has 13 amino acids. As DNA, the CDR3 is TGTGCCAGTAGCGACAGGTTGAACACTGAAGCTTTCTTT. It is translated as CASSDRLNTEAFF.